The clone carrying this TCR beta chain is a singleton in its sample. Its target is unknown. The entry originates in a study of cytomegalovirus exposure and HLA in healthy donors. Findings and limits, study-wide: In a later analysis, HLA-C alleles had the fewest associated TCRs, DRB1 alleles the most. Some V segments, including TRBV6-2 and TRBV6-3, were excluded as indistinguishable.

The CDR3 length is 13 residues. Trimming removed 1 base at V and 7 bases at J, with 8 bases between. The germline CDR1 and CDR2 sequences are MNHEY and SVGAGI. The PCR employed 60 Vbeta primers together with 13 Jbeta primers. Sequencing was performed with immunoSEQ multiplex PCR; in TCRdb, only in-frame clones are kept and a portion is missing. Seen here are about 110,000 clones, over 65% observed once, and the top ten hold around 8.2%. This rearrangement joins TRBV6-5 to TRBJ1-5; tentative D call: TRBD1 (6 bases). This sequence originates from a man aged 35-49 years in good health and CMV-seropositive. Sequencing input: PBMCs. The CDR3 bases are TGTGCCAGCAGTTACTTCAGGGGACAGCCCCAGCATTTT. It yields the protein CASSYFRGQPQHF.